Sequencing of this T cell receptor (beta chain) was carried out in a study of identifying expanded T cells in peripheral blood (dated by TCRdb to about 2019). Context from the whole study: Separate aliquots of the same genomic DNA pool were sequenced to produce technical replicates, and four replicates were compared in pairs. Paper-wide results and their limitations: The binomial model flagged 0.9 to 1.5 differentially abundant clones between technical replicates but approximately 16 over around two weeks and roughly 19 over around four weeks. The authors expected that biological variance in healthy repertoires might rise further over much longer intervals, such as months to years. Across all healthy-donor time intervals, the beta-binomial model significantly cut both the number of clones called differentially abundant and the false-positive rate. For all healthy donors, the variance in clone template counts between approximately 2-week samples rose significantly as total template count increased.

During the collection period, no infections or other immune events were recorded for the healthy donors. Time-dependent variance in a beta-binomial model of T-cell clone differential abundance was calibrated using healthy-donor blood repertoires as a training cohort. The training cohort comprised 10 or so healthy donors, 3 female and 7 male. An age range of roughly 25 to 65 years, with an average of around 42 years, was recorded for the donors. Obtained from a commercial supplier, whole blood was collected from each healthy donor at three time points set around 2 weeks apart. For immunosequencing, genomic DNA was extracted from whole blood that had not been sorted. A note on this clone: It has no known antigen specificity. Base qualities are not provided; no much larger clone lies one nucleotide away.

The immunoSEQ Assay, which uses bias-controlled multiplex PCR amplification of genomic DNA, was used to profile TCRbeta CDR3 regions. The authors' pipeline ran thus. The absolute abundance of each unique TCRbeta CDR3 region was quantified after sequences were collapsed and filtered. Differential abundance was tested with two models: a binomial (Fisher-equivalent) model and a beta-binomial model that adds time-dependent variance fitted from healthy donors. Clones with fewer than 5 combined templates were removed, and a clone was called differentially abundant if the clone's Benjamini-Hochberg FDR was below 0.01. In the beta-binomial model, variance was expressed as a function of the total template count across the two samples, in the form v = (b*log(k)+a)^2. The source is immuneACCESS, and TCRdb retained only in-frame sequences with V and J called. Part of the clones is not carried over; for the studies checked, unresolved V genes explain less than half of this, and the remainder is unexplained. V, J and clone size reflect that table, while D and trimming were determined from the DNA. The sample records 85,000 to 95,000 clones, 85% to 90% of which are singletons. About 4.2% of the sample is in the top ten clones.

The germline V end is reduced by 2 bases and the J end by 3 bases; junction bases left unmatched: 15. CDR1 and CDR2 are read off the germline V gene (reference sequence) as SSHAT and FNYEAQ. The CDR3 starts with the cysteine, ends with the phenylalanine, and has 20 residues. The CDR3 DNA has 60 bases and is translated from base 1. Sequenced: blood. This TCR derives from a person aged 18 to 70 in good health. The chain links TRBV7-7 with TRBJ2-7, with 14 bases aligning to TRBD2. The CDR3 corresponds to CASSLSWGPGLAGADYEQYF. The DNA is TGTGCCAGCAGCTTAAGTTGGGGGCCGGGACTAGCGGGGGCGGACTACGAGCAGTACTTC.